This section outlines one T cell receptor beta chain sequence together with its context. The data derive from a study of T cell responses to AZD1222 COVID-19 vaccine. CDR1 MNHNY and CDR2 SVGAGI come from the germline V gene (reference sequence). The length of the CDR3 is 14 residues. V shed 6 bases and J shed 0 bases, with 11 bases lying between them. Sequencing was performed with immunoSEQ multiplex PCR; in TCRdb, only in-frame clones are kept and a portion is missing. The sample yields more than 150,000 clones, roughly 92% seen once. V is TRBV6-6 and J is TRBJ1-1, with no clear D. Sequenced here: peripheral blood, sampled on day 0 of AZD1222 vaccination. The clonotype comes from an adult in good health. CDR3 sequence reads: CASSAGGVNTEAFF. As DNA, the CDR3 is TGTGCCAGCAGCGCAGGCGGGGTGAACACTGAAGCTTTCTTT.